The 3 T cell receptor beta chains presented below share a single source sample, sequenced in a study of regulatory T cells in long-lasting Graves disease. Stated time point: newly diagnosed GD, antithyroid drugs for less than 3 months. The TCR library used RNA extracted from PBMCs. To make TCR beta libraries, researchers used iRepertoire HTBI primers and Arm-PCR of CDR3 regions. TCRdb re-called the multiplex PCR reads through MiXCR, storing one row per CDR3 protein. This sample has 500,000 or so distinct CDR3 sequences; roughly 15% occur once, and the top ten carry about a sixth. This sample also appeared in a second study, on T cells in Graves' hyperthyroidism and ophthalmopathy.

Specimen: peripheral blood mononuclear cells (PBMCs), collected at new diagnosis, from a patient treated with antithyroid drugs. All receptors come from a woman between 45 and 65 years old with Graves disease.

There are a few counts of this clonotype. The V call is TRBV4-2, the J call TRBJ1-6, with 9 positions matching TRBD1. This CDR3 has 14 amino acids. Germline V gene data show CDR1 as LGHNA and CDR2 as YNFKEQ. The ends lost 4 bases at V and 9 bases at J; junction bases unmatched: 4. The CDR3 loop reads CASSPGTGSSPLHF. As DNA, the CDR3 is TGTGCCAGCAGCCCGGGGACAGGGAGTTCACCCCTCCACTTT.

This clonotype was seen repeatedly, ten times or more. The genes are TRBV6-2 or TRBV6-3 and TRBJ2-1, with TRBD2 matching over 10 bases. Trimming took 5 bases from V and 2 from J; bases not matched to a gene: 3. Germline CDR1 reads MNHEY; CDR2 reads SVGEGT. The CDR3 loop spans 15 amino acids. CDR3 region: CASSVSGRAYNEQFF. CDR3 in DNA: TGTGCCAGCAGTGTCAGCGGGAGGGCCTACAATGAGCAGTTCTTC.

This chain uses TRBV20-1 with TRBJ2-7; 8 positions match TRBD2. With 2 bases clipped from V and 1 base from J, the junction kept 7 bases outside the gene matches. The CDR3 sequence is 15 residues long. CDR1 and CDR2 from the germline V gene are DFQATT and SNEGSKA (reference sequence). CDR3 in amino acids: CSARIQLAESYEQYF. Here the CDR3 DNA reads TGCAGTGCTAGAATCCAACTAGCGGAATCCTACGAGCAGTACTTC.